Each of the 8 T cell receptor beta chains below was sequenced from the same sample in a study of T cells in Graves' hyperthyroidism and ophthalmopathy. From RNA transcripts, TCR beta CDR3 regions were amplified. Initially, a first-round RT-PCR of the TCR CDR3 employed the HTBI primer set. Each CDR3 protein is one row after TCRdb ran MiXCR on the multiplex PCR reads. The sample comprises 94,000 or so distinct CDR3 sequences, around 52% of which are singletons, and roughly 27% rests with the top ten. Input material: blood. The receptors were gathered from a woman aged 40 to 50 with Graves' hyperthyroidism.

This chain joins TRBV4-2 and TRBJ2-2, with a tentative D call TRBD1 (6 bases). The CDR3 runs to 16 residues. V lost 3 bases to trimming and J lost 1 base, with 12 bases between them. The germline V gene encodes CDR1 LGHNA and CDR2 YNFKEQ. CDR3 DNA: TGTGCCAGCAGCCACACCAGGGGTAGGAACACCGGGGAGCTGTTTTTT. Its translation is CASSHTRGRNTGELFF.

Concerning this clonotype itself: This could be a read error, since a much larger clone is one nucleotide away. The V call is TRBV30, the J call TRBJ1-1; D is undetermined. V lost 5 bases, J lost 6 bases, and 7 bases lay in between. Germline V gene lookup returns CDR1 GTSNPN and CDR2 SVGIG (reference sequence). CDR3 length equals 10 residues. CDR3 bases: TGTGCCTGGGTATGGGCTGAAGCTTTCTTT. Translating it yields CAWVWAEAFF.

This clonotype appeared a few times. The chain has TRBV6-9 and TRBJ1-1; possible D gene TRBD1, 6 bases. The ends were cut back, 6 bases at V and 7 bases at J, with 15 bases in the middle. The CDR3 has 13 residues. Per the germline V gene, CDR1 is MNHGY and CDR2 is SVAAGI. The CDR3 sequence: CASSPGTHGEAFF. In DNA form, the CDR3 reads TGTGCCAGCAGCCCCGGGACACACGGTGAAGCTTTCTTT.

In this sample, this clonotype turned up many times. The V call is TRBV7-2, the J call TRBJ2-7, with 13 bases lining up with TRBD2. The CDR3 consists of 15 residues. Germline-derived CDR1 and CDR2 are SGHTA and FQGNSA. The ends lost 3 bases at V and 4 bases at J; junction bases unmatched: 3. CDR3 sequence (DNA): TGTGCCAGCAGCTTCTGGACTAGCGGGAGATACGAGCAGTACTTC. Its translation is CASSFWTSGRYEQYF.

This clonotype was observed a few times. V usage is TRBV2 and J usage is TRBJ1-4; TRBD1 might be the D (6 bases). Trimming removed 8 bases at V and 7 bases at J, with 14 bases between. CDR3 length: 13 amino acids. The germline V gene encodes CDR1 SNHLY and CDR2 FYNNEI. In DNA form, the CDR3 reads TGTGCCAGCTCACCGCGCAGGGGTGAAAAACTGTTTTTT. This translates into CASSPRRGEKLFF.

This clonotype was detected many times. The chain employs TRBV7-9 and TRBJ1-2; 10 positions agree with TRBD1. Germline trimming cut 6 bases from V and 7 bases from J; bases unmatched to any gene: 5. This CDR3 is built from 13 residues. Germline V gene sequence: CDR1 SEHNR, CDR2 FQNEAQ (reference sequence). CDR3 bases: TGTGCCAGCAGAGACAGGGGGCTAAGTGGCTACACCTTC. Translation gives CASRDRGLSGYTF.

This clonotype was observed many times. The CDR3 sequence: CASTANTEAFF. The DNA for the CDR3 is TGTGCCAGCACCGCGAACACTGAAGCTTTCTTT. The rearrangement joins TRBV12-3 or TRBV12-4 to TRBJ1-1; no definite D call. Trimming removed 7 bases from V and 1 base from J, with 4 bases in between. The CDR3 is made up of 11 amino acids.

In regard to this clonotype: The junction differs from germline at one of its ends, possibly a read error. The rearrangement uses TRBV9 and TRBJ2-2, with D perhaps TRBD1 (5 bases). The CDR3 length is 11 residues. Germline V CDR1 and CDR2: SGDLS, YYNGEE. The CDR3 spells CASSVPGALFF. The CDR3, as DNA: TGTGCCAGCAGCGTCCCTGGGGCGCTGTTTTTT.